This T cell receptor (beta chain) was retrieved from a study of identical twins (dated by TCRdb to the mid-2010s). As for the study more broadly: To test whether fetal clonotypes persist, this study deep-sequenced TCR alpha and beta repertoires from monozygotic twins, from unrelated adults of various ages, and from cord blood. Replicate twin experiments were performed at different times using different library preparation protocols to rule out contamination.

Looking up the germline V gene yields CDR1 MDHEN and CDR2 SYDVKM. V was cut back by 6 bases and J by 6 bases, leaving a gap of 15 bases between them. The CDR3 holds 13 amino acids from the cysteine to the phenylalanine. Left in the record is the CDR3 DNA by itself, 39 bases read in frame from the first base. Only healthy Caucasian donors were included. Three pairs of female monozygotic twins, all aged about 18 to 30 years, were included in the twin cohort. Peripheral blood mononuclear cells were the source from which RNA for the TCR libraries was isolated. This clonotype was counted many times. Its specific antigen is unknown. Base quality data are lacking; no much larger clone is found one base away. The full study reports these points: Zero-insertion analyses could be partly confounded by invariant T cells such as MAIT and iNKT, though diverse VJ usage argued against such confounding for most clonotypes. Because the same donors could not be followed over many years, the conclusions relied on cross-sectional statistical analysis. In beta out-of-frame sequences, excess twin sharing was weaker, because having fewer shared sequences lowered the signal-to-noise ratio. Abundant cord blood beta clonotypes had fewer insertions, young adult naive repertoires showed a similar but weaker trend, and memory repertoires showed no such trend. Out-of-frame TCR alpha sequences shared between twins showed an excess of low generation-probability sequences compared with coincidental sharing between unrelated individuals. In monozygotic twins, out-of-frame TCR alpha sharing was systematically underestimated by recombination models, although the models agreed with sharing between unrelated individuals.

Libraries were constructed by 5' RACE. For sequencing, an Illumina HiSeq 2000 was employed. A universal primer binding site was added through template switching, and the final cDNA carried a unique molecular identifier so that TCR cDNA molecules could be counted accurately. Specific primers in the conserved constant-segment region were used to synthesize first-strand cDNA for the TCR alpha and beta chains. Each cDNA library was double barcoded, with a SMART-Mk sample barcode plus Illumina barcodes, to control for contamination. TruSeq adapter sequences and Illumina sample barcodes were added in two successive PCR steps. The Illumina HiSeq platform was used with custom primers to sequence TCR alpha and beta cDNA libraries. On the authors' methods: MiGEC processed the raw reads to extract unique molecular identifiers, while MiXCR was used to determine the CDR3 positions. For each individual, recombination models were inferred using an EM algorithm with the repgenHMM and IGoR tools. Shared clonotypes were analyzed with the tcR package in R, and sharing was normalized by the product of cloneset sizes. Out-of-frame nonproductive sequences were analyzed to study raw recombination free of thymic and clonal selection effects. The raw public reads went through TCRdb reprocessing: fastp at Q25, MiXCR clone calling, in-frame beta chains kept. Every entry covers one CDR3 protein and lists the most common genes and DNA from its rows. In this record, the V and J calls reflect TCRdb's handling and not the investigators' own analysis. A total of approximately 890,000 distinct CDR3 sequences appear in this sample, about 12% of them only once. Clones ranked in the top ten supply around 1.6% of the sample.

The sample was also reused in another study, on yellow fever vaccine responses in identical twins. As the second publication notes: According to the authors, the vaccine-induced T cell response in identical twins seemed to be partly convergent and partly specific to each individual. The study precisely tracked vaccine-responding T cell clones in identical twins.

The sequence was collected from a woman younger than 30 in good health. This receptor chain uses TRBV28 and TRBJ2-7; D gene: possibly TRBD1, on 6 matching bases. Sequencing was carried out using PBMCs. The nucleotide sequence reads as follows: TGTGCCAGCAGCACCGGACAGACGGGCGAGCAGTACTTC. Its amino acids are CASSTGQTGEQYF. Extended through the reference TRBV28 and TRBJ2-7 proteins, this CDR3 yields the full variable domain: DVKVTQSSRYLVKRTGEKVFLECVQDMDHENMFWYRQDPGLGLRLIYFSYDVKMKEKGDIPEGYSVSREKKERFSLILESASTNQTSMYLCASSTGQTGEQYFGPGTRLTVT.